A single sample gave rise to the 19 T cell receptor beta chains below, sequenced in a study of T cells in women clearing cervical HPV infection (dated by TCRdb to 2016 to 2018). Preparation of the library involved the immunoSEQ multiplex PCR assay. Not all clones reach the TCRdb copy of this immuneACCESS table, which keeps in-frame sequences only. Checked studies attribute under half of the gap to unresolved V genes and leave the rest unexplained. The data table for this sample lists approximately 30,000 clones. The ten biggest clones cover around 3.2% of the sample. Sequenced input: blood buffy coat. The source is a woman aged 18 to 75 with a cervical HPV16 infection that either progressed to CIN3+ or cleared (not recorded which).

The CDR3 reads CSARTSGSFSYNEQFF. The sequenced part of the CDR3 DNA is TGCAGTGCAAGGACTAGCGGGAGTTTCTCCTACAATGAG. The chain joins TRBV20-1 to TRBJ2-1; 13 positions agree with TRBD2. Coverage ceases 3 residues before the CDR3 finishes, and the germline J gene fills in the end. The CDR3 contains 16 residues. The ends lost 6 bases at V and 0 bases at J; junction bases unmatched: 5. Germline V gene sequence: CDR1 DFQATT, CDR2 SNEGSKA (reference sequence).

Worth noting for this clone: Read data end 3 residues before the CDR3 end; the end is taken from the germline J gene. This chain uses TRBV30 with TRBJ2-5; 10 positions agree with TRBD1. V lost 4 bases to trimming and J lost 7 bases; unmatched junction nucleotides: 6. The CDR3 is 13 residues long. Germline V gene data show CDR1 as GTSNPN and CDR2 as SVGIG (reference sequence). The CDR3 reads CAWTGTGVGTQYF. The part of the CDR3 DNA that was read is TGTGCCTGGACCGGGACAGGGGTTGGGACC.

Incomplete CDR3 DNA: TGCGCCAGCAGCTTGGTTGGGACAGACTCCTACGAG. This gives the protein CASSLVGTDSYE. The CDR3, in full, reads CASSLVGTDSYEQYF. V usage is TRBV5-1 and J usage is TRBJ2-7; 7 bases align to TRBD1. The read ends 3 residues early relative to the CDR3; the germline J gene fills the gap. The germline CDR1 and CDR2 sequences are SGHRS and YFSETQ. The CDR3 runs to 15 residues. The J segment lost 0 bases and the V segment lost 0 bases, leaving 3 bases of the junction unmatched.

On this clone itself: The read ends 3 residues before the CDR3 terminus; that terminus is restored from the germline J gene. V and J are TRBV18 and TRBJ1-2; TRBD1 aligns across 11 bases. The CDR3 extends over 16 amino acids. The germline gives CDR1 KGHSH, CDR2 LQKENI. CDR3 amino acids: CASSLWGDRGIHDYTF. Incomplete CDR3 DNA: TGTGCCAGCTCCCTATGGGGGGACAGGGGGATCCACGAC.

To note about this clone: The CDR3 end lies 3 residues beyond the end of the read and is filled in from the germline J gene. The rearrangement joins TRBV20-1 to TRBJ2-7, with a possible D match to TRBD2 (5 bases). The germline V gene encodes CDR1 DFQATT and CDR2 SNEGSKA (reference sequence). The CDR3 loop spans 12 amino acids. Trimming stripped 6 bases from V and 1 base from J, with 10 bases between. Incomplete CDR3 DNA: TGCAGTGCGCTAACTAGTTCCTACGAG. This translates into CSALTSSYE. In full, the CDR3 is CSALTSSYEQYF.

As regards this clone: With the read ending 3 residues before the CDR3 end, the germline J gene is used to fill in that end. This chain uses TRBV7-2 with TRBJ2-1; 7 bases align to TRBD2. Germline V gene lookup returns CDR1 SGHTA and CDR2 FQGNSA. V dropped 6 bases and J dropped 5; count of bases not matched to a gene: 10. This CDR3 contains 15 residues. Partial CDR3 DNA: TGTGCCAGCAGTTTTTCCGGGACTATGAACAATGAG. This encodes CASSFSGTMNNE. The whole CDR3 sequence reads CASSFSGTMNNEQFF.

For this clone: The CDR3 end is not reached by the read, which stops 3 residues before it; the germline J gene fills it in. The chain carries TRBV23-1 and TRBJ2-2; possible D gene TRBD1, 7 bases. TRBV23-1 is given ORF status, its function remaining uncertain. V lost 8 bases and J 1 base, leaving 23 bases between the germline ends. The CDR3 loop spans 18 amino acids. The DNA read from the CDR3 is TGCGCCAGCCAGGGGGGAGAGCCGCCAGGTGGGAACACCGGGGAG. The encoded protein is CASQGGEPPGGNTGE. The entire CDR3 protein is CASQGGEPPGGNTGELFF.

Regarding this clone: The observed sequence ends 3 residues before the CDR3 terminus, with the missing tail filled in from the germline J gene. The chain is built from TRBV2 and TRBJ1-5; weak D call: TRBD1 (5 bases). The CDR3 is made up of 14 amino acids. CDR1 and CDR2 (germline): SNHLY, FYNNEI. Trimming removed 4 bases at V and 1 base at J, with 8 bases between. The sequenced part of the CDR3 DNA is TGTGCCAGCAGTGCGACAGCCAGCAATCAGCCC. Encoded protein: CASSATASNQP. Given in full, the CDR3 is CASSATASNQPQHF.

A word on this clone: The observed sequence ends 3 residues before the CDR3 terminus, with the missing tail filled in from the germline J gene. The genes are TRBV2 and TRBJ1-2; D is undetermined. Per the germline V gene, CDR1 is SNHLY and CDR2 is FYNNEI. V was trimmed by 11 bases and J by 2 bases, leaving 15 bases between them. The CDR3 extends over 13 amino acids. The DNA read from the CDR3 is TGTGCCGGCACTCGTTCGGGGAACTATGGC. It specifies CAGTRSGNYG. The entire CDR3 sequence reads CAGTRSGNYGYTF.

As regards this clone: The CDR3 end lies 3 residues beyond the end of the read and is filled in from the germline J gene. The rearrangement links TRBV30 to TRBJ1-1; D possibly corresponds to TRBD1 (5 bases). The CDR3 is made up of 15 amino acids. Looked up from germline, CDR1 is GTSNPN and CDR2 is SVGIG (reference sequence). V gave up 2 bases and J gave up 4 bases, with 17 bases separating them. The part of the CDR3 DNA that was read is TGTGCCTGGAGTTCCCCGGGAGGGGCGGTCACTGAA. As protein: CAWSSPGGAVTE. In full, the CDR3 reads CAWSSPGGAVTEAFF.

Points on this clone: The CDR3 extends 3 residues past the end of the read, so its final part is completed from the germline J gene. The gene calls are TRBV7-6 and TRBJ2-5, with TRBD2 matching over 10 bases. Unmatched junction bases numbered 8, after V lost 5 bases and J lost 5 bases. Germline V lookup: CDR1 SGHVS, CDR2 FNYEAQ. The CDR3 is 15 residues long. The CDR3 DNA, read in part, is TGTGCCAGCAGCACCCTAGCGGGAGTGGGGGAGACC. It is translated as CASSTLAGVGET. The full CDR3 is CASSTLAGVGETQYF.

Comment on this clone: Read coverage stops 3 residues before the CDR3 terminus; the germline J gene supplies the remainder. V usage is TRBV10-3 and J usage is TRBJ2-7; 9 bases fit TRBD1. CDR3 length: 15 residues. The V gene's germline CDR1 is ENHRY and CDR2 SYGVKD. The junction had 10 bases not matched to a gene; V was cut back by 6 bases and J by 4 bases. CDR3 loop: CAISGTGSSSYEQYF. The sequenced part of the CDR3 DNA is TGTGCCATCAGCGGGACAGGGTCCTCCTCTTACGAG.

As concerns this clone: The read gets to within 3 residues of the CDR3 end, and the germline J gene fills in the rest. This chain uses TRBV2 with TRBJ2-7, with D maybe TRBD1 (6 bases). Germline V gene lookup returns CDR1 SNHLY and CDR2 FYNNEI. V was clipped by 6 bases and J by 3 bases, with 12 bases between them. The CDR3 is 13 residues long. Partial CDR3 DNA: TGTGCCAGCAGCTGGGACACAAACTACGAG. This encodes CASSWDTNYE. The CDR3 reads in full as CASSWDTNYEQYF.

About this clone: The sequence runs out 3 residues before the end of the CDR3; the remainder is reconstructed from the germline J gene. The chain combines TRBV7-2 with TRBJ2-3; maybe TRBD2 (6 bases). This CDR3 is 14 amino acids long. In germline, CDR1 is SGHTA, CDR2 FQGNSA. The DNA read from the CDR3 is TGTGCCAGCAGCTTAATGGGGGGAGTGGAGGCG. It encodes CASSLMGGVEA. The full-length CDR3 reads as CASSLMGGVEAQYF.

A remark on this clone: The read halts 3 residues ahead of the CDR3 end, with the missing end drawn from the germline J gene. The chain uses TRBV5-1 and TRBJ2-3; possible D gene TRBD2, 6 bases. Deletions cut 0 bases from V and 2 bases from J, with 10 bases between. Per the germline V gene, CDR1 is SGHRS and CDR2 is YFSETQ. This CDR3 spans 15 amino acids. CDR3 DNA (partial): TGCGCCAGCAGCTTGGATGGGACTGACACAGATACG. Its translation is CASSLDGTDTDT. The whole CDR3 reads CASSLDGTDTDTQYF.

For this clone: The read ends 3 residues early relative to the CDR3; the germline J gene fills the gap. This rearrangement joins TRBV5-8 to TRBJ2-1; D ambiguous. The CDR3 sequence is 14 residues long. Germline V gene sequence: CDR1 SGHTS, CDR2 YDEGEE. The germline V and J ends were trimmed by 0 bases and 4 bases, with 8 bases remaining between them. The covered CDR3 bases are TGTGCCAGCAGCTTGGTGTACACATACAATGAG. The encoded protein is CASSLVYTYNE. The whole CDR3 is CASSLVYTYNEQFF.

The sequenced CDR3 bases are TGCAGCGTCTTCCGAGCGGGCTCTGGGGCCAACGTG. It is translated as CSVFRAGSGANV. In full, the CDR3 is CSVFRAGSGANVLFF. The chain recombines TRBV29-1 with TRBJ2-2; TRBD2 might be the D (6 bases). The missing CDR3 end, 3 residues past where the read stops, is filled in from the germline J gene. Germline V CDR1 and CDR2: SQVTM, ANQGSEA. The CDR3 is made up of 15 amino acids.

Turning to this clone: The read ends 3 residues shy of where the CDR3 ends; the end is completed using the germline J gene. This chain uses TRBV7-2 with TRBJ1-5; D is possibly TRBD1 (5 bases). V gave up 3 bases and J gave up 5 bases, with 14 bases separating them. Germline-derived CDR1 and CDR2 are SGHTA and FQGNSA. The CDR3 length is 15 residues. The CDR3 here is CASSLGQTLYQPQHF. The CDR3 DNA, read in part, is TGTGCCAGCAGCTTGGGGCAGACCCTTTATCAGCCC. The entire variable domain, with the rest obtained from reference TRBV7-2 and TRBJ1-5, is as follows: GAGVSQSPSNKVTEKGKDVELRCDPISGHTALYWYRQSLGQGLEFLIYFQGNSAPDKSGLPSDRFSAERTGGSVSTLTIQRTQQEDSAVYLCASSLGQTLYQPQHFGDGTRLSIL.

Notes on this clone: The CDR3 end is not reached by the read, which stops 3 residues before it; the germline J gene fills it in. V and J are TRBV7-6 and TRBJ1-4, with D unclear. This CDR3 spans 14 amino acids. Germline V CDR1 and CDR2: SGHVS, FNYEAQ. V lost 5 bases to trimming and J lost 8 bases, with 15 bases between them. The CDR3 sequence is CASSRGSPGEKLFF. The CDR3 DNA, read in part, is TGTGCCAGCAGCCGAGGGTCCCCGGGGGAAAAA.